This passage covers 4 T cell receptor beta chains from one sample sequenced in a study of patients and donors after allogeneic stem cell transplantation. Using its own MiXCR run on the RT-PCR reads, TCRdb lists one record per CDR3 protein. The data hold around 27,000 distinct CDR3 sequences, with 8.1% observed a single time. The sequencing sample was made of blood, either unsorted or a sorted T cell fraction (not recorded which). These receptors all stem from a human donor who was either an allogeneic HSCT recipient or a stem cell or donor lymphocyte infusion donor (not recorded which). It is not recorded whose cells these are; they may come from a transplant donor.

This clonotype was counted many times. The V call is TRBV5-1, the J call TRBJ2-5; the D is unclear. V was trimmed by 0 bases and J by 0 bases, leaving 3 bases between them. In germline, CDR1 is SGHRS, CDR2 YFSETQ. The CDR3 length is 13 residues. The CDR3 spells CASSLGYQETQYF. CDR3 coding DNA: TGCGCCAGCAGCTTGGGCTACCAAGAGACCCAGTACTTC.

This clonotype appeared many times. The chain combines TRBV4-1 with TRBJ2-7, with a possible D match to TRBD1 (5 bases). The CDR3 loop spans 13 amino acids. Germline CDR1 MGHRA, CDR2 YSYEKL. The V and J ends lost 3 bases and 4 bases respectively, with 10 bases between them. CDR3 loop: CASSHLDNYEQYF. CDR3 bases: TGCGCCAGCAGCCACTTGGACAATTACGAGCAGTACTTC.

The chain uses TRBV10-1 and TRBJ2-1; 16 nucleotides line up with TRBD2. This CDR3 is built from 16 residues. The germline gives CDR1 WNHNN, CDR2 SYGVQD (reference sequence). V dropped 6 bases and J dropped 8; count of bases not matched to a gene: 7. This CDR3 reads CASRPGTSGGGDEQFF. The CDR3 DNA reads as TGCGCCAGCAGACCCGGGACTAGCGGGGGGGGGGATGAGCAGTTCTTC.

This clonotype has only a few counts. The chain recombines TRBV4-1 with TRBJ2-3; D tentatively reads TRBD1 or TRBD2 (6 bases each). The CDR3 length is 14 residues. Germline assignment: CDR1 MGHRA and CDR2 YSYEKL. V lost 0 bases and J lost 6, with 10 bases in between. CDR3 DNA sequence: TGCGCCAGCAGCCAAGAAACAGGGAGGGATACGCAGTATTTT. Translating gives CASSQETGRDTQYF.